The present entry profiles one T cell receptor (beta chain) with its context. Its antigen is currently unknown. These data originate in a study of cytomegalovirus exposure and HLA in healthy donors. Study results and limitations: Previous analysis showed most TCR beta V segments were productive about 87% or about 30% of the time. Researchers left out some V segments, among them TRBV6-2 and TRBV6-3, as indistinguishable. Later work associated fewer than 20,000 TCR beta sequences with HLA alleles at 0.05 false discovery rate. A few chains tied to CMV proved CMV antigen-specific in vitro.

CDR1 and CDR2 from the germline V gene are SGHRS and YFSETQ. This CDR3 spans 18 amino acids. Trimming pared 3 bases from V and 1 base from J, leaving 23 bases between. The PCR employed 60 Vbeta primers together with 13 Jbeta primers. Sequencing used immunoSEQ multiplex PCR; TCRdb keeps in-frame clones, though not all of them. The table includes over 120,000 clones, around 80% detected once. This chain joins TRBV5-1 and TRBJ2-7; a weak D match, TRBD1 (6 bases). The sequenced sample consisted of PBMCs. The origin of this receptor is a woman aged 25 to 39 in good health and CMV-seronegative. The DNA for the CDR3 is TGCGCCAGCAGCTCCCGGCTAGATCCGGGACACAGATCCTACGAGCAGTACTTC. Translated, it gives CASSSRLDPGHRSYEQYF.